This T cell receptor (beta chain) was sequenced for a study of regulatory T cells in long-lasting Graves disease. Study results and caveats: New patients shared approximately 930 public clonotypes, fewer than the 2,500 to 3,000 shared by persistent patients. Persistent Graves' patients showed less TCR diversity than newly diagnosed patients showed.

Between the trimmed V and J ends, which lost 3 bases and 8 bases, there was a span of 11 bases. CDR3 length: 13 residues. CDR1 is LNHDA, CDR2 SQIVND, per germline (reference sequence). Construction of TCR beta libraries relied on iRepertoire HTBI primers and on Arm-PCR targeting CDR3 regions. MiXCR, applied by TCRdb to the multiplex PCR reads, yields one record per CDR3 protein. This repertoire shows some 250,000 distinct CDR3 sequences, 15% to 20% found once; its top ten account for 11% to 15%. The sample's time point: newly diagnosed GD, antithyroid drugs for less than 3 months. After RNA was extracted from PBMCs, the TCR library was made from it. A single count supports this clonotype. Its target is unknown. This sample was also put to use in a study of T cells in Graves' hyperthyroidism and ophthalmopathy.

The clonotype was recovered from a woman aged 25-40 years with Graves disease. Sequenced here: peripheral blood mononuclear cells (PBMCs), sampled at new diagnosis, from a patient treated with antithyroid drugs. This sequence joins TRBV19 and TRBJ2-1, with D possibly being TRBD1 or TRBD2 (5 bases each). CDR3 in DNA: TGTGCCAGTAGTATCGGGGAAGGGGATGAGCAGTTCTTC. Translation gives CASSIGEGDEQFF.